This entry lists 21 T cell receptor beta chains sequenced from one sample in a study of human T cells and chemical hapten exposure. Time point described: patch test 1, 2 weeks after DPC sensitization. Treatment in this sample: therapeutic diphenylcyclopropenone sensitization with weekly scalp DPC. TCRdb redid the calling of the RACE reads with MiXCR, one entry per CDR3 protein. The table shows around 110,000 distinct CDR3 sequences, with 12% occurring only once. The material was whole blood, obtained in connection with sensitization to the hapten diphenylcyclopropenone (DPC). These receptors were obtained from a woman aged 45-65 years with alopecia areata. Some clones in this sample may be carry-over from other donors' samples.

A note on this clonotype: Mismatch with germline at one junction end may stem from a read error. The chain is built from TRBV28 and TRBJ1-3; no clear D gene. From germline, CDR1 is MDHEN and CDR2 SYDVKM. There are 15 residues in the CDR3. The CDR3 DNA sequence: TGTGCCAGCAGTTTTTCTCGACCTTCGGGAAACACCATGTATTTT. Translation: CASSFSRPSGNTMYF.

This clonotype was picked up a small number of times. This chain joins TRBV12-3 or TRBV12-4 and TRBJ2-7; D call uncertain. The CDR3 totals 13 residues. The ends were cut back, 6 bases at V and 8 bases at J, with 17 bases in the middle. The CDR3 loop is CASRADATRKQYF. For the CDR3, the DNA is TGTGCCAGCAGGGCGGACGCGACGAGGAAGCAGTACTTC.

This chain uses TRBV29-1 with TRBJ2-6; D is unclear. Per the germline V gene, CDR1 is SQVTM and CDR2 is ANQGSEA. The CDR3 spans 17 residues. Trimming shortened V by 1 base and J by 1 base, and 14 bases separated the two germline ends. CDR3 protein: CSVEVRSSISGANVLTF. The DNA of the CDR3 is TGCAGCGTTGAAGTCAGGTCCTCGATATCTGGGGCCAACGTCCTGACTTTC. Full variable domain (rest looked up from reference TRBV29-1 and TRBJ2-6): SAVISQKPSRDICQRGTSLTIQCQVDSQVTMMFWYRQQPGQSLTLIATANQGSEATYESGFVIDKFPISRPNLTFSTLTVSNMSPEDSSIYLCSVEVRSSISGANVLTFGAGSRLTVL.

This chain uses TRBV29-1 with TRBJ2-3, with D perhaps matching TRBD1 (7 bases). This CDR3 is 13 amino acids long. Trimming stripped 6 bases from V and 2 bases from J, with 12 bases between. Germline CDR1 and CDR2: SQVTM and ANQGSEA. The CDR3 loop reads CSVIRGATDTQYF. CDR3 sequence (DNA): TGCAGCGTAATCAGGGGGGCCACAGATACGCAGTATTTT.

The gene calls are TRBV7-7 and TRBJ2-5; D is ambiguous. Germline-derived CDR1 and CDR2 are SSHAT and FNYEAQ (reference sequence). CDR3 length: 17 residues. Deletions cut 3 bases from V and 3 bases from J, with 20 bases between. CDR3 region: CASSFDPTGSGEETQYF. The DNA of the CDR3 is TGTGCCAGCAGCTTCGACCCTACCGGGTCAGGCGAAGAGACCCAGTACTTC. Using reference TRBV7-7 and TRBJ2-5 for the parts outside the CDR3, the full variable domain is GAGVSQSPRYKVTKRGQDVTLRCDPISSHATLYWYQQALGQGPEFLTYFNYEAQPDKSGLPSDRFSAERPEGSISTLTIQRTEQRDSAMYRCASSFDPTGSGEETQYFGPGTRLLVL.

This clonotype was observed a few times. The V call is TRBV18, the J call TRBJ1-1, with D unresolved. This CDR3 comprises 13 residues. Germline CDR1 and CDR2: KGHSH and LQKENI. Trimming pared 3 bases from V and 3 bases from J, leaving 8 bases between. The CDR3: CASSPVEDTEAFF. The CDR3 nucleotides read TGTGCCAGCTCACCGGTGGAGGACACTGAAGCTTTCTTT.

CDR3 amino acids: CASSRTGPGTTRDTQYF. The CDR3 DNA sequence: TGTGCCAGCAGCCGAACAGGACCCGGGACGACTAGAGATACGCAGTATTTT. This chain links TRBV28 with TRBJ2-3; a weak D match, TRBD2 (6 bases). The ends were cut back, 6 bases at V and 5 bases at J, with 24 bases in the middle. CDR3 length equals 17 residues. CDR1 and CDR2 (germline): MDHEN, SYDVKM. Drawing the rest from reference TRBV28 and TRBJ2-3, the complete variable domain is DVKVTQSSRYLVKRTGEKVFLECVQDMDHENMFWYRQDPGLGLRLIYFSYDVKMKEKGDIPEGYSVSREKKERFSLILESASTNQTSMYLCASSRTGPGTTRDTQYFGPGTRLTVL.

This clonotype has a handful of counts. The chain employs TRBV9 and TRBJ2-5; D ambiguous. This CDR3 comprises 15 residues. Trimming shortened V by 0 bases and J by 2 bases, and 11 bases separated the two germline ends. Germline V gives CDR1 SGDLS, CDR2 YYNGEE. The CDR3 protein is CASSVGSASQETQYF. The CDR3 bases are TGTGCCAGCAGCGTAGGTTCAGCATCACAAGAGACCCAGTACTTC.

This sequence joins TRBV5-1 and TRBJ2-1; TRBD2 might be the D (5 bases). Germline assignment: CDR1 SGHRS and CDR2 YFSETQ. CDR3 length equals 15 residues. Trimming took 4 bases from V and 7 from J, leaving 18 bases between them. CDR3 coding DNA: TGCGCCAGCAGCCCGACGGGCCCCACGGGGAATGAGCAGTTCTTC. Its protein product is CASSPTGPTGNEQFF.

Comment on this clonotype: A read error may explain this, as a much larger clone is one base away. The missing conserved phenylalanine or tryptophan at the end of this CDR3 makes a read error likely. The genes are TRBV11-2 and TRBJ2-6; possible D gene TRBD2, 6 bases. CDR3 length: 15 residues. With 5 bases removed from V and 2 bases from J, the gap between germline ends came to 10 bases. CDR1 is SGHAT, CDR2 FQNNGV, per germline. The CDR3 nucleotides are TGTGCCAGCAGCGGACTATTCGCTGGGGCCAACGTCCTGACTCTC. Its protein is CASSGLFAGANVLTL.

This clonotype occurred a few times. This chain links TRBV4-1 with TRBJ2-1, with 11 bases lining up with TRBD2. CDR3 length: 18 residues. The V and J ends lost 4 bases and 2 bases, in that order; junction bases with no gene match: 10. The germline gives CDR1 MGHRA, CDR2 YSYEKL. CDR3 amino acids: CASSPNFGLAGAYNEQFF. DNA of the CDR3: TGCGCCAGCAGCCCGAACTTCGGACTAGCGGGCGCCTACAATGAGCAGTTCTTC.

The rearrangement joins TRBV28 to TRBJ1-4; D is ambiguous. The CDR3 has 15 residues. Germline V gene data show CDR1 as MDHEN and CDR2 as SYDVKM. V was clipped by 7 bases and J by 5 bases, with 17 bases between them. In DNA form, the CDR3 reads TGTGCCAGCACCCCTAGGCCCCGTGGGAATGAAAAACTGTTTTTT. Its protein product is CASTPRPRGNEKLFF.

This clonotype occurred a few times. This chain's CDR3 is CASSYNQETQYF. The CDR3 nucleotides read TGTGCCAGCAGTTACAACCAAGAGACCCAGTACTTC. The genes are TRBV27 and TRBJ2-5; D ambiguous. The CDR3 extends over 12 amino acids. The V and J ends lost 4 bases and 0 bases respectively, with 3 bases between them. Germline-derived CDR1 and CDR2 are MNHEY and SMNVEV (reference sequence).

Only a few counts were recorded for this clonotype. The chain carries TRBV29-1 and TRBJ1-1, with unresolved D. The ends were cut back, 8 bases at V and 1 base at J, with 14 bases in the middle. Looked up from germline, CDR1 is SQVTM and CDR2 is ANQGSEA. This CDR3 region has 13 residues. In DNA, the CDR3 is TGCAGCTGTAGCCTCGGACGGAACACTGAAGCTTTCTTT. The encoded protein is CSCSLGRNTEAFF.

The rearrangement uses TRBV29-1 and TRBJ2-1, with D perhaps assigned TRBD1 or TRBD2 (5 bases each). CDR3 length: 13 amino acids. Germline CDR1 is SQVTM and CDR2 is ANQGSEA. Trimming took 7 bases from V and 8 from J, leaving 18 bases between them. The CDR3 region has the DNA TGCAGCGGGAACCGGGACCCCGTATATGAGCAGTTCTTC. Its protein is CSGNRDPVYEQFF.

This clonotype was seen many times. The V gene is TRBV14, the J gene TRBJ1-2, with 9 bases lining up with TRBD1. CDR1 and CDR2 from the germline V gene are SGHDN and FVKESK. V lost 4 bases to trimming and J lost 8 bases; unmatched junction nucleotides: 8. The CDR3 has 14 amino acids. CDR3 in DNA: TGTGCCAGCAGCCGCACAGGGGGCCAAATAGGCTACACCTTC. Translating gives CASSRTGGQIGYTF. Full variable domain (missing parts from reference TRBV14 and TRBJ1-2): EAGVTQFPSHSVIEKGQTVTLRCDPISGHDNLYWYRRVMGKEIKFLLHFVKESKQDESGMPNNRFLAERTGGTYSTLKVQPAELEDSGVYFCASSRTGGQIGYTFGSGTRLTVV.

The rearrangement joins TRBV4-1 to TRBJ2-4; 9 nucleotides agree with TRBD2. CDR1 and CDR2 from the germline V gene are MGHRA and YSYEKL. The CDR3 totals 20 residues. After removal of 0 bases from V and 2 bases from J, the junction contained 14 bases not matched to a gene. The CDR3 nucleotides read TGCGCCAGCAGCCAAGAACAGGTCAGCGGGCTAGCGGGGCCCAAAAACATTCAGTACTTC. Its protein product is CASSQEQVSGLAGPKNIQYF.

This clonotype showed up many times. V and J are TRBV7-9 and TRBJ2-5; a possible D gene is TRBD2 (6 bases). The CDR3 runs 14 residues. V was pared by 5 bases and J by 5 bases, with 15 bases between. Looked up from germline, CDR1 is SEHNR and CDR2 is FQNEAQ (reference sequence). The CDR3 reads CASSGGIAYETQYF. The DNA of the CDR3 is TGTGCCAGCAGCGGAGGGATCGCTTATGAGACCCAGTACTTC.

This clonotype was detected only a few times. The V gene is TRBV28, the J gene TRBJ2-3, with D perhaps matching TRBD1 (5 bases). The CDR3 is 19 residues long. V lost 1 base to trimming and J lost 0 bases, with 20 bases between them. Germline CDR1 reads MDHEN; CDR2 reads SYDVKM. The CDR3 is CASSLLGQGIGKSTDTQYF. The CDR3 nucleotides are TGTGCCAGCAGTTTATTGGGGCAGGGTATCGGCAAGAGCACAGATACGCAGTATTTT.

In its sample, this clonotype was seen a few times. The rearrangement uses TRBV7-6 and TRBJ2-1; D assignment may be TRBD1 or TRBD2 (5 bases each). The CDR3 has 12 residues. The germline V gene encodes CDR1 SGHVS and CDR2 FNYEAQ. The V gene lost 5 bases and the J gene lost 9 bases, with 11 bases spanning the gap. The CDR3 region is CASSQPGGEQFF. CDR3 DNA: TGTGCCAGCAGCCAGCCTGGGGGTGAGCAGTTCTTC.

This clonotype appeared many times. The genes are TRBV5-5 and TRBJ2-1; TRBD2 aligns across 13 bases. Trimming removed 2 bases from V and 9 bases from J; junction bases left unmatched: 5. The V gene's germline CDR1 is SGHKS and CDR2 YYEKEE (reference sequence). This CDR3 is 15 amino acids long. CDR3 protein: CASSFTSGGAGEQFF. CDR3 in DNA: TGTGCCAGCAGCTTTACTAGCGGGGGGGCCGGTGAGCAGTTCTTC. Full variable domain (rest looked up from reference TRBV5-5 and TRBJ2-1): DAGVTQSPTHLIKTRGQQVTLRCSPISGHKSVSWYQQVLGQGPQFIFQYYEKEERGRGNFPDRFSARQFPNYSSELNVNALLLGDSALYLCASSFTSGGAGEQFFGPGTRLTVL.